Listed below are T cell receptor beta chains from one sample, sequenced in a study of T cells after yellow fever vaccination. In TCRdb, the 5' RACE reads were re-called with MiXCR into one record per CDR3 protein. The sample consists of about 350,000 distinct CDR3 sequences, approximately 8% of them appearing once. The source was PBMCs, collected roughly 47 days after the first yellow fever vaccination. These receptors came from a man between 18 and 35 years old who received the YFV17D yellow fever vaccine. CDR3s include the opening cysteine and the closing phenylalanine or tryptophan. The order of the fields is J gene, clone size, D gene, V gene, CDR3 DNA, CDR3 protein. The D gene is left open where the match is weak. For some rows the clone size is stated as once, few or many, or as a class when expanded; others skip it.

>TRBJ1-2|few|.|TRBV7-2
TGTGCCAGCAGCTTGTCCGGGACAACTAACTATGGCTACACCTTC
CASSLSGTTNYGYTF
>TRBJ1-5|few|TRBD1|TRBV18
TGTGCCAGCTCACCAGGACAGGGGGCGCGGCAGCCCCAGCATTTT
CASSPGQGARQPQHF
>TRBJ1-2|.|.|TRBV7-2
TGTGCCAGCAGCGGATCGACAGTACTTAACTATGGCTACACCTTC
CASSGSTVLNYGYTF
>TRBJ1-4|.|.|TRBV7-2
TGTGCCAGCAGCTTTCAGGGAAGGGGTGAAAAACTGTTTTTT
CASSFQGRGEKLFF
>TRBJ2-5|few|.|TRBV23-1
TGCGCCAGCAGTCAATCGCGGGGAGACTACCAAGAGACCCAGTACTTC
CASSQSRGDYQETQYF
>TRBJ2-3|many|.|TRBV27
TGTGCCAGCAGATACCCCGGATCCACAGATACGCAGTATTTT
CASRYPGSTDTQYF
>TRBJ1-2|few|.|TRBV7-9
TGTGCCAGCAGACTAGGAGACAGAAACTATGGCTACACCTTC
CASRLGDRNYGYTF
>TRBJ2-1|few|.|TRBV7-9
TGTGCCAGCTCTTTTCGGATTGAGCAGTTCTTC
CASSFRIEQFF
>TRBJ2-1|.|.|TRBV4-3
TGCGCCAGCAGCCTGATCCCCCCTACCTACAATGAGCAGTTCTTC
CASSLIPPTYNEQFF
>TRBJ2-7|few|TRBD2|TRBV9
TGTGCCAGCAGCGTAGATAGCGGGAGCACCTACGAGCAGTACTTC
CASSVDSGSTYEQYF
>TRBJ2-5|.|.|TRBV6-2/TRBV6-3
TGTGCCAGCAGTTACCCATCCGACCAGTACTTC
CASSYPSDQYF
>TRBJ2-5|few|TRBD1|TRBV5-1
TGCGCCAGCAGCTTGGGGACAGGGACGGAGACCCAGTACTTC
CASSLGTGTETQYF
>TRBJ2-5|.|TRBD1|TRBV7-2
TGTGCCAGCAGCCGACAGGGGGCAGAGACCCAGTACTTC
CASSRQGAETQYF
>TRBJ2-3|.|.|TRBV12-3/TRBV12-4
TGTGCCAGCAGCCGCGGGCCTCGGGTAGATACGCAGTATTTT
CASSRGPRVDTQYF
>TRBJ1-1|few|TRBD1|TRBV12-3/TRBV12-4
TGTGCCAGCAGTCCACCCGACAGGGGATCCCTAGCTGAAGCTTTCTTT
CASSPPDRGSLAEAFF
>TRBJ2-4|.|TRBD2|TRBV7-2
TGTGCCAGCAGCTTAGTAGCGGGTACACCTTGGAACATTCAGTACTTC
CASSLVAGTPWNIQYF
>TRBJ2-7|many|.|TRBV18
TGTGCCAGCTCACCACCGGGCGGGTACGAGCAGTACTTC
CASSPPGGYEQYF
>TRBJ1-2|few|TRBD1|TRBV3-1
TGTGCCAGCAGCCCCCGGACAGGGAAGGGCTACACCTTC
CASSPRTGKGYTF
>TRBJ1-1|.|.|TRBV7-3
TGTGCCAGCAGCCATCAGGGAGGGGGGAACACTGAAGCTTTCTTT
CASSHQGGGNTEAFF
>TRBJ2-3|few|.|TRBV7-3
TGTGCCAGCAGCCTAGGCCCGAGGGATACGCAGTATTTT
CASSLGPRDTQYF
>TRBJ2-7|.|.|TRBV20-1
TGCAGTGCTCTCACCGGGACGGGATCCTACGAGCAGTACTTC
CSALTGTGSYEQYF
>TRBJ2-7|many|.|TRBV7-2
TGTGCCAGCAGCTTAGTAGCCAGGGCAACGGCCTACGAGCAGTACTTC
CASSLVARATAYEQYF
>TRBJ2-7|few|.|TRBV28
TGTGCCAGCAGTTCGAGGAATACGGGCAGGGACGAGCAGTACTTC
CASSSRNTGRDEQYF
>TRBJ2-3|few|TRBD1|TRBV5-1
TGCGCCAGCAGCGCTCCGACAGGGGCCGAGACGGATACGCAGTATTTT
CASSAPTGAETDTQYF
>TRBJ2-3|.|TRBD2|TRBV20-1
TGCAGTGCTCGTAGCGGGGGGGGCGGCACAGATACGCAGTATTTT
CSARSGGGGTDTQYF
>TRBJ2-1|few|TRBD2|TRBV12-3/TRBV12-4
TGTGCCAGCAGTTCCCCTGGGACTAGCGGGGGTCATGAGCAGTTCTTC
CASSSPGTSGGHEQFF
>TRBJ1-4|.|TRBD1|TRBV4-2
TGTGCCAGCAGCCCAAGGACAGGGGGCCTGATGGGATGGGATGCAACTAATGAAAAACTGTTTTTT
CASSPRTGGLMGWDATNEKLFF
>TRBJ2-3|few|.|TRBV4-1
TGCGCCAGCAGCCAAGACACAGATACGCAGTATTTT
CASSQDTDTQYF
>TRBJ2-3|many|TRBD1|TRBV7-9
TGTGCCAGCAGCTTTTCTGGACAGGCCACAGATACGCAGTATTTT
CASSFSGQATDTQYF
>TRBJ2-1|few|TRBD2|TRBV5-1
TGCGCCAGCAGCTTCCCAGCGGGGGGGCCGGAGGAGCAGTTCTTC
CASSFPAGGPEEQFF
>TRBJ2-1|.|.|TRBV7-7
TGTGCTAGCAGCTTAGGGGCCCGGGGGAGCTCCTACAATGAGCAGTTCTTC
CASSLGARGSSYNEQFF
>TRBJ2-1|.|TRBD2|TRBV19
TGTGCCAGTAGTATTACTAGCGGGGGATTATCCTACAATGAGCAGTTCTTC
CASSITSGGLSYNEQFF
>TRBJ2-3|.|TRBD2|TRBV14
TGTGCCAGCAGCCGCATGATGGGACTAGCTGCAGATACGCAGTATTTT
CASSRMMGLAADTQYF
>TRBJ2-7|many|.|TRBV7-3
TGTGCCAGCAGCTTAAGCGGAGTGGAATCGGACGAGCAGTACTTC
CASSLSGVESDEQYF
>TRBJ1-4|.|TRBD1|TRBV30
TGTGCCTGGAGTGTACAGGGGAGCGGAAAACTGTTTTTT
CAWSVQGSGKLFF
>TRBJ2-7|.|TRBD2|TRBV5-1
TGCGCCAGCAGCTTGCGCAGGGAGGGCTACGAGCAGTACTTC
CASSLRREGYEQYF
>TRBJ1-1|many|.|TRBV7-2
TGTGCCAGCAGCCTCTCGGCGAGCATGAGGACTGAAGCTTTCTTT
CASSLSASMRTEAFF
>TRBJ1-6|.|.|TRBV4-1
TGCGCCAGCAGCCAGACAGGAGGATTCACCCTCCACTTT
CASSQTGGFTLHF
>TRBJ2-5|few|TRBD1|TRBV15
TGTGCCACCCTAAACCCGACAGGGACAGGGACCCAGTACTTC
CATLNPTGTGTQYF